The subject of this entry is one T cell receptor (beta chain). The data derive from a study of control samples from healthy donors and cancer patients. The protocol was immunoSEQ multiplex PCR, while the TCRdb copy is restricted to in-frame clones and leaves out a portion. The profile shows approximately 100,000 clones, approximately 84% of them singletons. This CDR3 region has 12 residues. Between the trimmed V and J ends, which lost 8 bases and 5 bases, there was a span of 12 bases. Germline CDR1 is SNHLY and CDR2 is FYNNEI. The sequencing input was PBMCs. The chain has TRBV2 and TRBJ1-1; D is undetermined. This receptor was obtained from an older man with lung cancer. The CDR3 sequence is CASGTLGTEAFF. Written as DNA, the CDR3 is TGTGCCAGCGGAACCCTGGGGACTGAAGCTTTCTTT.